This note documents a single TCR beta chain sequence. Additional DNA sequences in this sample encode the identical CDR3. The record originates from a study of Ad26.COV2.S vaccination and SARS-CoV-2 variants. On the study more broadly: Vaccine-arm donor from the placebo-controlled COV1001 Ad26.COV2.S trial.

Produced via immunoSEQ multiplex PCR; TCRdb's table is partial and in-frame only. The sample holds about 350,000 clones, about 85% seen once. Treatment in this sample: 15 to 20 received Ad26.COV2.S at low or high dose, single or two shots; roughly five received placebo; per-sample allocation not given. Samples were taken on day 63 after the first vaccine or placebo injection. The donor's status was that of an adult aged 18-55 years in Boston. The CDR3 extends over 12 amino acids. Deletions cut 6 bases from V and 1 base from J, with 8 bases between. From germline, CDR1 is SQVTM and CDR2 ANQGSEA. The source material was peripheral blood, sampled in a trial of Ad26.COV2.S vaccine versus placebo. This receptor was obtained from a person aged 18-60 years who received the Ad26.COV2.S COVID-19 vaccine or a placebo. The J gene is TRBJ2-3, the V gene TRBV29-1, with TRBD2 as a possible D gene (6 bases). In nucleotides, the CDR3 is TGCAGCGTCGGCGGGGGCACAGATACGCAGTATTTT. As protein: CSVGGGTDTQYF.